A single sample is the source of the 16 T cell receptor beta chains below, sequenced in a study of cytomegalovirus exposure and HLA in healthy donors (TCRdb year 2017). The library was prepared using the immunoSEQ multiplex PCR assay. In its TCRdb copy, this immuneACCESS table keeps in-frame sequences only and misses some clones. Where compared with another copy, unresolved V genes explain less than half of these, and the others have no known cause. Recorded for this sample are under 200,000 clones; roughly 90% of them occurred a single time. The ten largest clones add up to 5.7% of the sample. Material for sequencing was PBMCs. The source of these receptors is a woman aged 25-40 years in good health and CMV-seronegative.

The rearrangement links TRBV5-1 to TRBJ1-4; TRBD1 aligns across 8 bases. From germline, CDR1 is SGHRS and CDR2 YFSETQ. V gave up 4 bases and J gave up 8 bases; unmatched junction bases: 13. This CDR3 has 16 amino acids. As DNA, the CDR3 is TGCGCCAGCAGCGCGTACCAGGGGGCTGTTACGGAAAAACTGTTTTTT. It yields the protein CASSAYQGAVTEKLFF.

This sequence joins TRBV5-6 and TRBJ2-7; TRBD2 might be the D (5 bases). V shed 0 bases and J shed 0 bases, with 22 bases lying between them. This CDR3 region has 19 residues. The germline V gene encodes CDR1 SGHDT and CDR2 YYEEEE. DNA for the CDR3: TGTGCCAGCAGCTTGGATTTGGCAGGCCGACGGGGAGTCTCCTACGAGCAGTACTTC. It is translated as CASSLDLAGRRGVSYEQYF.

The chain uses TRBV5-4 and TRBJ1-4; unclear D gene. Germline loops: CDR1 SGHNT, CDR2 YYREEE (reference sequence). The ends were cut back, 2 bases at V and 9 bases at J, with 14 bases in the middle. This CDR3 is built from 14 residues. The CDR3 sequence is CASSFGRDRKKLFF. The CDR3 DNA is TGTGCCAGCAGCTTTGGGAGGGATCGGAAAAAACTGTTTTTT.

J is TRBJ2-3 and V is TRBV9; the match to TRBD2 covers 9 bases. CDR3 length equals 15 residues. CDR1 and CDR2 from the germline V gene are SGDLS and YYNGEE. V shed 3 bases, J shed 3 bases, and the junction held 5 bases outside the gene matches. CDR3 protein: CASSASGGKTDTQYF. CDR3 in DNA: TGTGCCAGCAGCGCAAGCGGGGGGAAAACAGATACGCAGTATTTT.

V and J are TRBV4-1 and TRBJ1-4; D is uncertain. This CDR3 region has 14 residues. Germline CDR1 reads MGHRA; CDR2 reads YSYEKL. Deletions cut 4 bases from V and 3 bases from J, with 9 bases between. The CDR3 DNA sequence: TGCGCCAGCAGCCCGAAGGAGGCTAATGAAAAACTGTTTTTT. As protein: CASSPKEANEKLFF.

This clone was found once. The J gene is TRBJ1-3, the V gene TRBV6-5; no definite D call. V shed 2 bases and J shed 2 bases, with 13 bases lying between them. Germline-derived CDR1 and CDR2 are MNHEY and SVGAGI. The CDR3 is 16 residues long. CDR3 loop: CASSYKSGGTGNTIYF. In DNA, the CDR3 is TGTGCCAGCAGTTACAAGTCAGGCGGAACTGGAAACACCATATATTTT.

V is TRBV5-4 and J is TRBJ2-1, with 7 nucleotides matching TRBD1. The V gene end was trimmed by 4 bases and the J gene end by 7 bases; junction bases not matched to a gene: 11. Germline CDR1 SGHNT, CDR2 YYREEE (reference sequence). The CDR3 spans 15 residues. CDR3 bases: TGTGCCAGCAGCAAAAGAACAGGGGAAGCTAATGAGCAGTTCTTC. This translates into CASSKRTGEANEQFF.

The chain has TRBV19 and TRBJ2-7, with D uncertain. CDR1 and CDR2 (germline): LNHDA, SQIVND (reference sequence). This CDR3 region has 12 residues. Trimming cost V 6 bases and J 1 base, with 7 bases left between them. The CDR3 region has the DNA TGTGCCAGTAGAGGCCAATCCTACGAGCAGTACTTC. Amino acid sequence: CASRGQSYEQYF.

There are a few counts of this clone. V and J are TRBV4-1 and TRBJ2-5, with 9 positions matching TRBD1. The trim removed 0 bases at V and 5 bases at J, leaving 13 bases unmatched. The germline V gene has CDR1 MGHRA and CDR2 YSYEKL. The CDR3 totals 18 residues. The CDR3 reads CASSQDLGQGVWGETQYF. CDR3 bases: TGCGCCAGCAGCCAAGATTTGGGACAGGGTGTTTGGGGGGAGACCCAGTACTTC.

The J gene is TRBJ2-2, the V gene TRBV18; D remains ambiguous. The V gene lost 0 bases and the J gene lost 10 bases, with 12 bases spanning the gap. The germline V gene encodes CDR1 KGHSH and CDR2 LQKENI. The CDR3 consists of 14 residues. Written as DNA, the CDR3 is TGTGCCAGCTCACCACCGTTGGGAAGCCCGGAGCTGTTTTTT. Translated, it gives CASSPPLGSPELFF. The variable domain in full, completed from reference TRBV18 and TRBJ2-2, reads NAGVMQNPRHLVRRRGQEARLRCSPMKGHSHVYWYRQLPEEGLKFMVYLQKENIIDESGMPKERFSAEFPKEGPSILRIQQVVRGDSAAYFCASSPPLGSPELFFGEGSRLTVL.

Comments on this clone: A junction end diverges from the germline sequence, so it may reflect a read error. The chain joins TRBV5-6 to TRBJ2-5; D might be TRBD1 or TRBD2, each matching 5 bases. This CDR3 contains 14 residues. Germline values: CDR1 SGHDT, CDR2 YYEEEE. The CDR3 DNA reads TGTGCCAGCACCTTGCGAGGGGTGTCAGAGACCCAGTACTTC. Residues: CASTLRGVSETQYF.

This chain uses TRBV27 with TRBJ2-7, with D possibly TRBD2 on 6 matching bases. This CDR3 contains 12 residues. Between the trimmed V and J ends, which lost 6 bases and 3 bases, there was a span of 9 bases. CDR1 is MNHEY and CDR2 is SMNVEV in the germline V gene (reference sequence). The chain's CDR3 is CASRNGGYEQYF. Here the CDR3 DNA reads TGTGCCAGCAGAAACGGGGGCTACGAGCAGTACTTC.

CDR3 residues: CASGLEETQYF. The CDR3, as DNA: TGTGCCAGCGGGTTAGAAGAGACCCAGTACTTC. The rearrangement uses TRBV28 and TRBJ2-5, with D unclear. The germline CDR1 and CDR2 sequences are MDHEN and SYDVKM. This CDR3 comprises 11 residues. With 8 bases removed from V and 3 bases from J, the gap between germline ends came to 7 bases.

The chain has TRBV6-1 and TRBJ2-3; D remains unclear. The CDR3 is 13 amino acids. Germline loops: CDR1 MNHNS, CDR2 SASEGT. V lost 8 bases and J 0 bases, leaving 9 bases between the germline ends. For the CDR3, the DNA is TGTGCCAGCGGCAAGCCAAGCACAGATACGCAGTATTTT. This codes for CASGKPSTDTQYF.

This rearrangement joins TRBV19 to TRBJ1-5; the match to TRBD1 covers 9 bases. The V and J ends lost 6 bases and 9 bases, in that order; junction bases with no gene match: 6. Germline CDR1 LNHDA, CDR2 SQIVND (reference sequence). This CDR3 is built from 13 residues. Written as DNA, the CDR3 is TGTGCCAGTAGCCCGGGACAGGGTACGCCCCAGCATTTT. Its translation is CASSPGQGTPQHF.

V is TRBV27 and J is TRBJ2-3; 14 bases match TRBD2. Germline CDR1 is MNHEY and CDR2 is SMNVEV (reference sequence). This CDR3 comprises 15 residues. V dropped 5 bases and J dropped 7; count of bases not matched to a gene: 5. The CDR3 loop is CASSLGTSGSYTQYF. The CDR3 bases are TGTGCCAGCAGTCTGGGGACTAGCGGGAGCTATACGCAGTATTTT.